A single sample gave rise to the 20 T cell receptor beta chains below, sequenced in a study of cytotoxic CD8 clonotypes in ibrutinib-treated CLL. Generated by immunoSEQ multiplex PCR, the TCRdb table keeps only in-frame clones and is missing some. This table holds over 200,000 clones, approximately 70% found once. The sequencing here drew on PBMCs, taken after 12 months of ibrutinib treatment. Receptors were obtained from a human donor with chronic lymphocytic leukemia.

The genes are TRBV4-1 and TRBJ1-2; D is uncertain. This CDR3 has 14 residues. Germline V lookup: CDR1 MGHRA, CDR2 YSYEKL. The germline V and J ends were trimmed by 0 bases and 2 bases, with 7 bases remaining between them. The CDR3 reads CASSQDPQNYGYTF. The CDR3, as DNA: TGCGCCAGCAGCCAAGACCCGCAGAACTATGGCTACACCTTC.

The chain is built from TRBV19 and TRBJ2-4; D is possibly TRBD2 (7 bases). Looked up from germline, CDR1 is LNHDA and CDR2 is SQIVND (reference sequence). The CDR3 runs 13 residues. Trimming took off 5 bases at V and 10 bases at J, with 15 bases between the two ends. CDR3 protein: CASSSGGGGIQYF. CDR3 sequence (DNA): TGTGCCAGTAGTTCTGGGGGCGGGGGAATTCAGTACTTC. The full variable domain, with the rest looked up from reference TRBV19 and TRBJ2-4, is DGGITQSPKYLFRKEGQNVTLSCEQNLNHDAMYWYRQDPGQGLRLIYYSQIVNDFQKGDIAEGYSVSREKKESFPLTVTSAQKNPTAFYLCASSSGGGGIQYFGAGTRLSVL.

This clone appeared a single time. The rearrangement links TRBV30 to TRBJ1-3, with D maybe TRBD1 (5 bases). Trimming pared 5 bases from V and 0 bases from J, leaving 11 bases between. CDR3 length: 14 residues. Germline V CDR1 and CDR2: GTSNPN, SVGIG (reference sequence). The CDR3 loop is CAWSLGGSGNTIYF. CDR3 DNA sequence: TGTGCCTGGTCCCTCGGGGGCTCTGGAAACACCATATATTTT.

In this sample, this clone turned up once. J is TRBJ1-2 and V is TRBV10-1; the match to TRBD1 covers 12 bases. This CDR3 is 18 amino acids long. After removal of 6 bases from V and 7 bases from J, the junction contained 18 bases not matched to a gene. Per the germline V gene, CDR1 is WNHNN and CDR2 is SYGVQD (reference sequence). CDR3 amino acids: CASSANAGTGGVKGGYTF. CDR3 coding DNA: TGCGCCAGCAGCGCCAACGCCGGGACAGGGGGCGTTAAGGGTGGCTACACCTTC.

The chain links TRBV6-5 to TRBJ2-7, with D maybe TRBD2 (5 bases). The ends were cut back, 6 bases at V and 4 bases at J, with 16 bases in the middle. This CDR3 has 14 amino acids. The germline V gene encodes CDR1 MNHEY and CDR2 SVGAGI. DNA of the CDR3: TGTGCCAGCAGGGGAGTGGGAGTAATGTACGAGCAGTACTTC. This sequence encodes CASRGVGVMYEQYF.

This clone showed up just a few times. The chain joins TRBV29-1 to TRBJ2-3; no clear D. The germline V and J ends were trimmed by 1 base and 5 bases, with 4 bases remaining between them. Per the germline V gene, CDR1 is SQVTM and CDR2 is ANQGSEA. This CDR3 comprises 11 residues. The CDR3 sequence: CSVEVIDTQYF. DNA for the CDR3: TGCAGCGTTGAAGTAATAGATACGCAGTATTTT.

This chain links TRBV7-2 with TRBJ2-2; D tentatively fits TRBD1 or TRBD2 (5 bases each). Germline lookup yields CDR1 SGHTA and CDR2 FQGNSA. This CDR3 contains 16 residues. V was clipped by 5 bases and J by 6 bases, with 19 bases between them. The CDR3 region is CASSPRRTLGPGELFF. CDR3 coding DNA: TGTGCCAGCAGCCCCCGCCGGACTCTGGGACCCGGGGAGCTGTTTTTT.

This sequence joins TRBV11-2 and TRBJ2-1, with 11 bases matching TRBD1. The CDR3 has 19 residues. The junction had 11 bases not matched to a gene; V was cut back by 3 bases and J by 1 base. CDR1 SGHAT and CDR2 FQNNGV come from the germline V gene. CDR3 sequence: CASSFRDRGFFKSYNEQFF. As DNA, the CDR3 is TGTGCCAGCAGCTTTCGGGACAGGGGGTTTTTTAAATCCTACAATGAGCAGTTCTTC. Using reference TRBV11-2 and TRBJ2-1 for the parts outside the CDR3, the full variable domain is EAGVAQSPRYKIIEKRQSVAFWCNPISGHATLYWYQQILGQGPKLLIQFQNNGVVDDSQLPKDRFSAERLKGVDSTLKIQPAKLEDSAVYLCASSFRDRGFFKSYNEQFFGPGTRLTVL.

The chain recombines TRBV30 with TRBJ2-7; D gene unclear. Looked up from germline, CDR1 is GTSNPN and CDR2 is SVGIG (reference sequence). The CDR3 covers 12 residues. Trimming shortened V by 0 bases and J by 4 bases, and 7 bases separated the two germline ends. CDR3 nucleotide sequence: TGTGCCTGGAGTGTAATGGGTTACGAGCAGTACTTC. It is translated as CAWSVMGYEQYF.

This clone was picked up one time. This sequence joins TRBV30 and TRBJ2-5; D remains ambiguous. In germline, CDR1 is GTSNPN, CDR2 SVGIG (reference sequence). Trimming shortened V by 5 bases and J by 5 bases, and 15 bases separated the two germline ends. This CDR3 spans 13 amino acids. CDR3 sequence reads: CAWGSELFETQYF. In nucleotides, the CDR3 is TGTGCCTGGGGTTCGGAACTTTTTGAGACCCAGTACTTC.

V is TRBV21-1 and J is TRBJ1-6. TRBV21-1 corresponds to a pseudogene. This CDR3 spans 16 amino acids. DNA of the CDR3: TGTGCCAGCAGCAAATGGAGCAGACATCGGTACTCACCCCTCCACTTT. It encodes CASSKWSRHRYSPLHF.

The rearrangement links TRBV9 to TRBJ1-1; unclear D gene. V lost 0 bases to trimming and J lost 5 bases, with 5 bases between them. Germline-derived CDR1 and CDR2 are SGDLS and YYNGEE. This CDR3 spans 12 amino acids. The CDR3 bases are TGTGCCAGCAGCGTAGAAGAGACTGAAGCTTTCTTT. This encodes CASSVEETEAFF.

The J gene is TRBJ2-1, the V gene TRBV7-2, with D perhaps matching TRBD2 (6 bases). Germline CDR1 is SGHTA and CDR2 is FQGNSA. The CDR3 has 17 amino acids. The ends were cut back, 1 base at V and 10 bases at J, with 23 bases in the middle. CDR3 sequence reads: CASSLELFGRGNGEQFF. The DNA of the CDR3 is TGTGCCAGCAGCTTAGAGCTGTTCGGGCGGGGCAACGGGGAGCAGTTCTTC.

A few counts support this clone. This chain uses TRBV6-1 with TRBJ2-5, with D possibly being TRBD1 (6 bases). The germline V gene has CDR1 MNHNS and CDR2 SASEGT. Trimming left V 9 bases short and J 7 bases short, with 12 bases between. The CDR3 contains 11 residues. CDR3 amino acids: CASTGLATQYF. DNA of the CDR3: TGTGCCAGTACAGGGCTGGCGACCCAGTACTTC.

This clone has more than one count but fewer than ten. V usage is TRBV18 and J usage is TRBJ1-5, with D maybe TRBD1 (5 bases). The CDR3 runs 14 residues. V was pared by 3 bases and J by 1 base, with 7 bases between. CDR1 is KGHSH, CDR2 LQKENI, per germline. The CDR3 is CASSPNRSNQPQHF. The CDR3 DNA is TGTGCCAGCTCACCTAACAGGAGCAATCAGCCCCAGCATTTT.

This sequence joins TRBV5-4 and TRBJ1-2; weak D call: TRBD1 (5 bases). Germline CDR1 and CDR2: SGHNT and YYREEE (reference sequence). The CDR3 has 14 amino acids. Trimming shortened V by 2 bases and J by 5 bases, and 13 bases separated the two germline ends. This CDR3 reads CASSFSGAGYGYTF. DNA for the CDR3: TGTGCCAGCAGCTTTTCCGGGGCGGGGTATGGCTACACCTTC.

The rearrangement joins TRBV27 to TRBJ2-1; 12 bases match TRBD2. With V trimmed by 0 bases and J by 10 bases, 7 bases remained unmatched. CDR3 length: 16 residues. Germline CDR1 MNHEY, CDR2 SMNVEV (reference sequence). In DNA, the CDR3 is TGTGCCAGCAGTTTATCCCCTAGCGGGAGGGCCTGGGAGCAGTTCTTC. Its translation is CASSLSPSGRAWEQFF.

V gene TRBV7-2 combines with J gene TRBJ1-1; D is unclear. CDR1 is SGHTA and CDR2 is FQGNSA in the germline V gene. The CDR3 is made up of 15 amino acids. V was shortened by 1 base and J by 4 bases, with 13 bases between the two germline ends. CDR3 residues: CASSLEGRVGTEAFF. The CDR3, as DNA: TGTGCCAGCAGCTTAGAGGGTAGGGTTGGCACTGAAGCTTTCTTT.

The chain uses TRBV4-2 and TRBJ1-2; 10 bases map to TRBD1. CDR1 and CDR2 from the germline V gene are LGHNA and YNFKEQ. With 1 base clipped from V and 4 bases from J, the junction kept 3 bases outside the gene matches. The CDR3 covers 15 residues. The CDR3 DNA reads TGTGCCAGCAGCCAAGGGGGACAGGGGTCCTATGGCTACACCTTC. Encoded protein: CASSQGGQGSYGYTF.

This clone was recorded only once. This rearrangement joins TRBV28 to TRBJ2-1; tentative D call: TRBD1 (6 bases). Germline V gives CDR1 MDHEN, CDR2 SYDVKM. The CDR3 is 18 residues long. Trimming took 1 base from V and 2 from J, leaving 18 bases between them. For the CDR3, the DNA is TGTGCCAGCAGTTTATCGCCAGGTCCGGGGACAACCTACAATGAGCAGTTCTTC. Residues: CASSLSPGPGTTYNEQFF.